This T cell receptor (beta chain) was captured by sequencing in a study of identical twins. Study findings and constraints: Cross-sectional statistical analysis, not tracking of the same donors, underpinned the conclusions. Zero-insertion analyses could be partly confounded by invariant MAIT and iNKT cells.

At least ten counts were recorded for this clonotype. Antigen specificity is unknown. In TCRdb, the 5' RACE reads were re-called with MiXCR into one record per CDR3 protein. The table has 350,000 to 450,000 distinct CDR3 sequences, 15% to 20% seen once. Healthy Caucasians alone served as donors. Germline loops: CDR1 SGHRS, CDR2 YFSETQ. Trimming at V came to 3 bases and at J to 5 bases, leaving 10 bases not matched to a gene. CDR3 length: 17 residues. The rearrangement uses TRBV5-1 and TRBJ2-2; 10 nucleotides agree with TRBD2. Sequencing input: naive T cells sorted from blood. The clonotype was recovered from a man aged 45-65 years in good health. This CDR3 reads CASSSRFGAGGTGELFF. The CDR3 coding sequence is TGCGCCAGCAGCTCCCGTTTCGGAGCGGGAGGGACCGGGGAGCTGTTTTTT.